This record looks at one T cell receptor (beta chain) sequence and its context. The data were obtained in a study of shared clonotypes between healthy human individuals. Per the original data handling: Quality scores were absent from the junction-only immunoSEQ sequences, so filtering differed. Clones were read by immunoSEQ multiplex PCR, and TCRdb kept only the in-frame ones, dropping some. V and J calls and clone size come straight from that table; D and trimming were deduced from the DNA. The sample holds under 1,100,000 clones, 70% to 80% seen once. Germline loops: CDR1 SGHTA, CDR2 FQGNSA. The CDR3 totals 13 residues. V gave up 2 bases and J gave up 6 bases; unmatched junction bases: 1.

The TCR comes from a man aged 18 to 30 in good health. Sequencing was carried out using memory CD4+ T cells sorted from blood. The subset was: CD45RA-negative fraction. V gene TRBV7-2 combines with J gene TRBJ2-1; 7 positions match TRBD1. The CDR3 region has the DNA TGTGCCAGCAGCTTAAACAGGGGCAATGAGCAGTTCTTC. Translation gives CASSLNRGNEQFF.